This TCR beta chain emerged from a study of identifying expanded T cells in peripheral blood. Data came from immunoSEQ multiplex PCR; TCRdb stores just in-frame clones and leaves some out. The sample has fewer than 85,000 clones, 84% seen once. V was pared by 1 base and J by 1 base, with 20 bases between. The CDR3 is 19 amino acids. The germline CDR1 and CDR2 sequences are SGHVS and FNYEAQ. Collection occurred without any documented infections or immune events in donors. Study-wide results and limits: Roughly 1.1 clones differed between technical replicates, versus approximately 16 and 19 over time. Two-week clone count variance significantly increased as total template count grew.

With regard to this clone: Its antigen is still unknown.

Sequenced sample: blood. The chain links TRBV7-6 to TRBJ2-1, with D perhaps matching TRBD2 (6 bases). This clonotype was obtained from a person aged 18 to 70 in good health. The CDR3 DNA sequence: TGTGCCAGCAGCTTAGTCGGGGGTGAACAGGTTCCTTCCTACAATGAGCAGTTCTTC. Its protein product is CASSLVGGEQVPSYNEQFF. The whole variable domain, filled in from reference TRBV7-6 and TRBJ2-1, reads GAGVSQSPRYKVTKRGQDVALRCDPISGHVSLYWYRQALGQGPEFLTYFNYEAQQDKSGLPNDRFSAERPEGSISTLTIQRTEQRDSAMYRCASSLVGGEQVPSYNEQFFGPGTRLTVL.